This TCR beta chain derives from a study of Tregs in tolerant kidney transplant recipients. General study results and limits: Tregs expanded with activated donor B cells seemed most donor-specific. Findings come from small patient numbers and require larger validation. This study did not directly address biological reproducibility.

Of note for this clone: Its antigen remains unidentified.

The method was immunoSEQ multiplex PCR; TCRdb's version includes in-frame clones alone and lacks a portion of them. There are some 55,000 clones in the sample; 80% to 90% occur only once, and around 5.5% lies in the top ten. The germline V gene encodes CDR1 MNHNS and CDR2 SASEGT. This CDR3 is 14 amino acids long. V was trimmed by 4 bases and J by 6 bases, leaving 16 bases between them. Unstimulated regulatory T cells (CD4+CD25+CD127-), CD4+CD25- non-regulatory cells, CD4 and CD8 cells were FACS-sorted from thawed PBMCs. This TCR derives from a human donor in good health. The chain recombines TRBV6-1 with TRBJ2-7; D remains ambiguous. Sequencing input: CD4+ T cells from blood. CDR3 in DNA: TGTGCCAGCAGTGGAGGAATCATTGCGGTCGAGCAGTACTTC. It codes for CASSGGIIAVEQYF.